Each of the 26 T cell receptor beta chains below was sequenced from the same sample in a study of chemoradiotherapy in HPV16-positive cancers. Here immunoSEQ multiplex PCR was the method, and the copy in TCRdb shows in-frame clones only, minus some. Altogether under 4,000 clones are present, roughly 91% being singletons, with the ten largest covering around 4%. Sequenced material: tumor tissue, taken from a patient who underwent chemoradiotherapy. The origin of the receptors is a human donor with HPV-associated anogenital cancer.

This clone was counted between two and nine times. The rearrangement joins TRBV7-9 to TRBJ1-6; D remains unclear. The length of the CDR3 is 15 residues. CDR1 SEHNR and CDR2 FQNEAQ come from the germline V gene (reference sequence). V lost 0 bases to trimming and J lost 6 bases, with 9 bases between them. The CDR3, as DNA: TGTGCCAGCAGCTTAGCGCTACAGATTAATTCACCCCTCCACTTT. Its translation: CASSLALQINSPLHF.

The genes are TRBV28 and TRBJ1-2, with 7 positions matching TRBD1. Germline V lookup: CDR1 MDHEN, CDR2 SYDVKM. V dropped 10 bases and J dropped 7; count of bases not matched to a gene: 9. This CDR3 contains 12 residues. CDR3 DNA sequence: TGTGCCATCGTACCAGGGGGAGGTGGCTACACCTTC. Its protein is CAIVPGGGGYTF.

This chain links TRBV5-1 with TRBJ2-2, with D tentatively TRBD2 (6 bases). V was trimmed by 1 base and J by 4 bases, leaving 11 bases between them. The germline V gene encodes CDR1 SGHRS and CDR2 YFSETQ. The CDR3 is 15 residues long. CDR3 amino acids: CASSLNGEATGELFF. CDR3 sequence (DNA): TGCGCCAGCAGCTTGAACGGGGAGGCCACCGGGGAGCTGTTTTTT.

CDR3 region: CASSELGSTGELFF. In DNA form, the CDR3 reads TGTGCCAGCAGTGAATTGGGAAGCACCGGGGAGCTGTTTTTT. The chain employs TRBV6-1 and TRBJ2-2; unclear D gene. The CDR3 covers 14 residues. Germline CDR1 reads MNHNS; CDR2 reads SASEGT. The V and J ends lost 2 bases and 4 bases respectively, with 8 bases between them.

The V gene is TRBV28, the J gene TRBJ2-1; 7 bases match TRBD1. Germline values: CDR1 MDHEN, CDR2 SYDVKM. V shed 7 bases and J 2 bases; nucleotides not matched to a gene: 8. The length of the CDR3 is 15 residues. The CDR3 is CASISTGRAYNEQFF. Here the CDR3 DNA reads TGTGCCAGCATCTCGACAGGGCGCGCCTACAATGAGCAGTTCTTC.

This chain uses TRBV30 with TRBJ2-7; D call uncertain. The CDR3 has 11 amino acids. Trimming cost V 3 bases and J 2 bases, with 5 bases left between them. The germline CDR1 and CDR2 sequences are GTSNPN and SVGIG (reference sequence). The CDR3 sequence: CAWSPAYEQYF. CDR3 bases: TGTGCCTGGAGCCCCGCCTACGAGCAGTACTTC.

This chain joins TRBV5-1 and TRBJ1-2, with D possibly matching TRBD1 (6 bases). The germline V gene encodes CDR1 SGHRS and CDR2 YFSETQ. V lost 2 bases and J lost 7, with 21 bases in between. The CDR3 consists of 16 residues. Written as DNA, the CDR3 is TGCGCCAGCAGCTTTTCGACAGGTCCACCGGGGGGTGGCTACACCTTC. Its protein product is CASSFSTGPPGGGYTF.

The chain employs TRBV12-5 and TRBJ2-7; D is ambiguous. Per the germline V gene, CDR1 is LGHNT and CDR2 is FRNRAP. Deletions cut 2 bases from V and 2 bases from J, with 10 bases between. The CDR3 spans 14 residues. CDR3 protein: CASGLSPDTYEQYF. For the CDR3, the DNA is TGTGCTAGTGGTTTGAGTCCCGATACCTACGAGCAGTACTTC.

This clone was seen a single time. The rearrangement joins TRBV7-2 to TRBJ2-1; D is unresolved. Germline loops: CDR1 SGHTA, CDR2 FQGNSA. This CDR3 region has 13 residues. V was trimmed by 5 bases and J by 1 base, leaving 6 bases between them. Written as DNA, the CDR3 is TGTGCCAGCAGCACCTTGTCCTACAATGAGCAGTTCTTC. It translates to CASSTLSYNEQFF.

V usage is TRBV9 and J usage is TRBJ1-3, with TRBD1 as a possible D gene (5 bases). CDR3 length equals 16 residues. The germline V gene has CDR1 SGDLS and CDR2 YYNGEE. The V and J ends lost 0 bases and 2 bases respectively, with 12 bases between them. The CDR3 here is CASSVELGVAGNTIYF. CDR3 in DNA: TGTGCCAGCAGCGTAGAGCTGGGGGTAGCTGGAAACACCATATATTTT.

The V gene is TRBV5-1, the J gene TRBJ2-2; the D is unclear. The V gene lost 0 bases and the J gene lost 4 bases, with 10 bases spanning the gap. Per the germline V gene, CDR1 is SGHRS and CDR2 is YFSETQ. This CDR3 contains 15 residues. The CDR3 coding sequence is TGCGCCAGCAGCTTGGATACATCTCCCACCGGGGAGCTGTTTTTT. Translating gives CASSLDTSPTGELFF.

This sequence joins TRBV11-3 and TRBJ2-1, with D perhaps given as TRBD1 or TRBD2 (6 bases each). The CDR3 sequence is 16 residues long. V gave up 5 bases and J gave up 7 bases, with 21 bases separating them. Germline CDR1 SGHNT, CDR2 YENEEA. Here the CDR3 DNA reads TGTGCCAGCAGCCCCGAGGGGGGCCGAGGGGAGAATGAGCAGTTCTTC. Protein: CASSPEGGRGENEQFF.

The chain recombines TRBV30 with TRBJ1-5; D is ambiguous. This CDR3 has 13 amino acids. Trimming left V 1 base short and J 4 bases short, with 8 bases between. Germline lookup yields CDR1 GTSNPN and CDR2 SVGIG (reference sequence). The CDR3 DNA follows: TGTGCCTGGAGTGAGCAGCCGAATCAGCCCCAGCATTTT. Translated: CAWSEQPNQPQHF.

This sequence joins TRBV5-4 and TRBJ1-1; a weak D match, TRBD1 (6 bases). The CDR3 sequence is 17 residues long. Germline V gives CDR1 SGHNT, CDR2 YYREEE (reference sequence). Trimming removed 3 bases from V and 2 bases from J, with 20 bases in between. CDR3 in amino acids: CASSSGGGAMSNTEAFF. The DNA for the CDR3 is TGTGCCAGCAGCTCCGGAGGGGGGGCGATGAGTAACACTGAAGCTTTCTTT.

The V and J genes are TRBV29-1 and TRBJ1-2, with D hard to call. The CDR3 covers 12 residues. V dropped 4 bases and J dropped 0 bases, with 6 bases sitting between them. CDR1 and CDR2 from the germline V gene are SQVTM and ANQGSEA. The CDR3 nucleotides are TGCAGCGTTGGTCTCACTAACTATGGCTACACCTTC. Encoded protein: CSVGLTNYGYTF.

The chain employs TRBV6-1 and TRBJ2-7, with 7 bases aligning to TRBD1. V trimming: 6 bases; J trimming: 4 bases; junction bases outside the gene matches: 6. This CDR3 contains 13 residues. Germline lookup yields CDR1 MNHNS and CDR2 SASEGT. CDR3 sequence reads: CASRRQGEYEQYF. CDR3 bases: TGTGCCAGCAGGAGACAGGGAGAATACGAGCAGTACTTC.

The chain employs TRBV7-9 and TRBJ1-6, with 8 bases fitting TRBD1. V lost 1 base, J lost 0 bases, and 8 bases stayed unmatched. Germline CDR1 and CDR2: SEHNR and FQNEAQ (reference sequence). CDR3 length equals 19 residues. DNA of the CDR3: TGTGCCAGCAGCTTAGTAGTAGGGACAGGAAGCTCCTATAATTCACCCCTCCACTTT. Encoded protein: CASSLVVGTGSSYNSPLHF.

J is TRBJ1-5 and V is TRBV12-5; D ambiguous. Germline loops: CDR1 LGHNT, CDR2 FRNRAP. The CDR3 contains 14 residues. Trimming pared 7 bases from V and 5 bases from J, leaving 15 bases between. The CDR3 region has the DNA TGTGCTAGTGTCCCGGACGGATCCTATCAGCCCCAGCATTTT. Amino acid sequence: CASVPDGSYQPQHF.

The chain combines TRBV28 with TRBJ2-5; 9 nucleotides match TRBD1. V lost 5 bases, J lost 5 bases, and 6 bases stayed unmatched. CDR3 length: 14 residues. Germline CDR1 reads MDHEN; CDR2 reads SYDVKM. CDR3 nucleotides: TGTGCCAGCAGTCAGGACAGGGGTAGGGAGACCCAGTACTTC. This gives the protein CASSQDRGRETQYF.

This sequence joins TRBV7-6 and TRBJ1-2, with 9 bases lining up with TRBD1. This CDR3 is built from 13 residues. Germline values: CDR1 SGHVS, CDR2 FNYEAQ. The junction had 6 bases not matched to a gene; V was cut back by 5 bases and J by 8 bases. The CDR3 here is CASSPRQGGGYTF. The CDR3 coding sequence is TGTGCCAGCAGCCCCCGACAGGGGGGCGGCTACACCTTC.

V is TRBV7-9 and J is TRBJ2-7, with TRBD1 identical over 9 bases. The CDR3 runs 15 residues. Unmatched junction bases numbered 10, after V lost 5 bases and J lost 5 bases. Germline lookup yields CDR1 SEHNR and CDR2 FQNEAQ (reference sequence). CDR3 amino acids: CASSGTGQGTHEQYF. The CDR3 DNA reads TGTGCCAGCAGCGGAACGGGACAGGGTACCCACGAGCAGTACTTC.

V is TRBV2 and J is TRBJ2-4, with TRBD1 identical over 8 bases. Germline V gene lookup returns CDR1 SNHLY and CDR2 FYNNEI. Trimming removed 3 bases from V and 8 bases from J; junction bases left unmatched: 3. The CDR3 totals 13 residues. The CDR3 sequence is CASSDQGQDIQYF. The CDR3 DNA is TGTGCCAGCAGTGATCAGGGACAGGACATTCAGTACTTC. Combining the CDR3 with reference TRBV2 and TRBJ2-4 gives the whole variable domain EPEVTQTPSHQVTQMGQEVILRCVPISNHLYFYWYRQILGQKVEFLVSFYNNEISEKSEIFDDQFSVERPDGSNFTLKIRSTKLEDSAMYFCASSDQGQDIQYFGAGTRLSVL.

The chain uses TRBV7-6 and TRBJ1-1; no definite D call. In germline, CDR1 is SGHVS, CDR2 FNYEAQ. The CDR3 is made up of 14 amino acids. Trimming removed 5 bases at V and 1 base at J, with 11 bases between. CDR3 protein: CASSPQLTNTEAFF. As DNA, the CDR3 is TGTGCCAGCAGCCCCCAACTGACGAACACTGAAGCTTTCTTT.

The gene calls are TRBV9 and TRBJ2-7, with D unresolved. The CDR3 runs 14 residues. The V and J ends lost 3 bases and 0 bases respectively, with 10 bases between them. Per the germline V gene, CDR1 is SGDLS and CDR2 is YYNGEE. The CDR3 DNA reads as TGTGCCAGCAGCGGGGGAAGGAACTCCTACGAGCAGTACTTC. This sequence encodes CASSGGRNSYEQYF.

This clone was seen only once. The rearrangement joins TRBV6-5 to TRBJ2-5; D could derive from TRBD1 or TRBD2 (5 bases each). CDR1 MNHEY and CDR2 SVGAGI come from the germline V gene. This CDR3 is built from 16 residues. Between the trimmed V and J ends, which lost 1 base and 5 bases, there was a span of 17 bases. CDR3 in amino acids: CASSYWVGRGAETQYF. DNA of the CDR3: TGTGCCAGCAGTTACTGGGTGGGTCGAGGGGCGGAGACCCAGTACTTC.

V and J are TRBV28 and TRBJ1-1, with D uncertain. The CDR3 extends over 11 amino acids. Trimming stripped 3 bases from V and 5 bases from J, with 4 bases between. CDR1 is MDHEN and CDR2 is SYDVKM in the germline V gene. The DNA of the CDR3 is TGTGCCAGCAGTTTGGAGACTGAAGCTTTCTTT. Its protein product is CASSLETEAFF.